A single sample gave rise to the 17 T cell receptor beta chains below, sequenced in a study of T cells in localized non-small cell lung cancer. Profiling relied on immunoSEQ multiplex PCR, and the TCRdb table lists in-frame clones only, not all of them. The table lists tens of thousands of clones, roughly 89% of them singletons. This specimen was peripheral blood mononuclear cells, taken before any cancer treatment. Receptors were obtained from a male donor aged 60 or older with stage II lung adenocarcinoma.

With respect to this clone: Other DNA sequences in this specimen translate into the identical CDR3. The chain has TRBV28 and TRBJ2-3; D ambiguous. The CDR3 is 13 residues long. V lost 4 bases and J 0 bases, leaving 5 bases between the germline ends. The germline V gene encodes CDR1 MDHEN and CDR2 SYDVKM. The CDR3 DNA is TGTGCCAGCAGTTCACCGAGCACAGATACGCAGTATTTT. Translated: CASSSPSTDTQYF.

The V gene is TRBV6-5, the J gene TRBJ1-2; the D is unclear. The germline V and J ends were trimmed by 7 bases and 8 bases, with 11 bases remaining between them. Germline V gene sequence: CDR1 MNHEY, CDR2 SVGAGI. There are 11 residues in the CDR3. The CDR3 reads CASIGVGGYTF. The CDR3 region has the DNA TGTGCCAGCATCGGGGTTGGCGGCTACACCTTC.

The CDR3 spells CASSLGQGTGELFF. CDR3 in DNA: TGTGCCAGTAGTTTAGGACAGGGGACCGGGGAGCTGTTTTTT. V gene TRBV19 combines with J gene TRBJ2-2; 9 nucleotides match TRBD1. Germline lookup yields CDR1 LNHDA and CDR2 SQIVND (reference sequence). The ends lost 5 bases at V and 5 bases at J; junction bases unmatched: 3. The CDR3 extends over 14 amino acids.

This sequence joins TRBV4-1 and TRBJ2-7; TRBD2 matches 16 bases. CDR3 length: 21 amino acids. V shed 3 bases and J 4 bases; nucleotides not matched to a gene: 18. Germline V gives CDR1 MGHRA, CDR2 YSYEKL. This CDR3 reads CASSHAPQGPGLAGGGYEQYF. CDR3 nucleotide sequence: TGCGCCAGCAGCCACGCCCCTCAGGGTCCGGGACTAGCGGGAGGGGGGTACGAGCAGTACTTC.

CDR3 region: CASSEGQGNQPQHF. The CDR3 nucleotides are TGTGCCAGCAGCGAGGGGCAAGGCAATCAGCCCCAGCATTTT. The chain uses TRBV9 and TRBJ1-5, with a weak D call TRBD1 (5 bases). V was cut by 3 bases and J by 2 bases, with 9 bases left in between. The CDR3 extends over 14 amino acids. CDR1 and CDR2 from the germline V gene are SGDLS and YYNGEE.

V is TRBV27 and J is TRBJ2-3, with D perhaps matching TRBD2 (5 bases). The germline CDR1 and CDR2 sequences are MNHEY and SMNVEV (reference sequence). CDR3 length: 15 residues. Trimming took 2 bases from V and 2 from J, leaving 11 bases between them. The CDR3 spells CASSLSRAATDTQYF. CDR3 sequence (DNA): TGTGCCAGCAGTTTAAGTAGAGCGGCCACAGATACGCAGTATTTT.

This clone was detected once. This chain joins TRBV27 and TRBJ1-1; D might be TRBD1 (6 bases). CDR1 MNHEY and CDR2 SMNVEV come from the germline V gene (reference sequence). The CDR3 sequence is 15 residues long. Trimming pared 5 bases from V and 5 bases from J, leaving 18 bases between. CDR3 sequence (DNA): TGTGCCAGCAGTCCGTTTGGGGGGCGTGGGACTGAAGCTTTCTTT. Protein product: CASSPFGGRGTEAFF.

V is TRBV5-1 and J is TRBJ2-6, with D tentatively TRBD1 (6 bases). CDR1 and CDR2 from the germline V gene are SGHRS and YFSETQ. The V and J ends lost 4 bases and 0 bases respectively, with 8 bases between them. The CDR3 spans 15 residues. The DNA of the CDR3 is TGCGCCAGCAGCCGGGACATCTCTGGGGCCAACGTCCTGACTTTC. Protein: CASSRDISGANVLTF.

The J gene is TRBJ1-1, the V gene TRBV14, with no clear D. The CDR3 totals 13 residues. V was clipped by 4 bases and J by 4 bases, with 10 bases between them. Looked up from germline, CDR1 is SGHDN and CDR2 is FVKESK. CDR3 loop: CASSRYMGTEAFF. The CDR3 bases are TGTGCCAGCAGCCGATACATGGGCACTGAAGCTTTCTTT.

The genes are TRBV2 and TRBJ2-7; D might be TRBD2 (5 bases). V was trimmed by 8 bases and J by 0 bases, leaving 11 bases between them. CDR3 size: 13 residues. Germline V gives CDR1 SNHLY, CDR2 FYNNEI. CDR3 residues: CASAPGSSYEQYF. In nucleotides, the CDR3 is TGTGCCAGCGCTCCGGGAAGCTCCTACGAGCAGTACTTC.

The rearrangement uses TRBV5-1 and TRBJ1-3; a possible D gene is TRBD1 (6 bases). Deletions cut 4 bases from V and 1 base from J, with 12 bases between. The CDR3 has 15 residues. Per germline, CDR1 SGHRS and CDR2 YFSETQ. The CDR3 reads CASSISGQSGNTIYF. In DNA form, the CDR3 reads TGCGCCAGCAGCATTTCCGGACAGTCTGGAAACACCATATATTTT.

There are a few counts of this clone. V gene TRBV7-6 combines with J gene TRBJ1-1; no firm D call. The ends were cut back, 2 bases at V and 3 bases at J, with 31 bases in the middle. This CDR3 is built from 21 residues. Germline-derived CDR1 and CDR2 are SGHVS and FNYEAQ. For the CDR3, the DNA is TGTGCCAGCAGCTTATCTGCGGGTCCCAAACCCCTACCCGATAGACACACTGAAGCTTTCTTT. Protein: CASSLSAGPKPLPDRHTEAFF.

The chain recombines TRBV5-4 with TRBJ2-3; the match to TRBD1 covers 7 bases. Germline CDR1 is SGHNT and CDR2 is YYREEE (reference sequence). The V gene end was trimmed by 2 bases and the J gene end by 7 bases; junction bases not matched to a gene: 7. This CDR3 region has 14 residues. CDR3 amino acids: CASSFDRASNTQYF. The CDR3 coding sequence is TGTGCCAGCAGCTTCGACAGGGCCTCGAATACGCAGTATTTT. The full variable domain, rest sourced from reference TRBV5-4 and TRBJ2-3, is ETGVTQSPTHLIKTRGQQVTLRCSSQSGHNTVSWYQQALGQGPQFIFQYYREEENGRGNFPPRFSGLQFPNYSSELNVNALELDDSALYLCASSFDRASNTQYFGPGTRLTVL.

The chain joins TRBV5-4 to TRBJ2-5; unclear D gene. Germline CDR1 is SGHNT and CDR2 is YYREEE (reference sequence). Trimming removed 4 bases from V and 5 bases from J, with 18 bases in between. This CDR3 has 15 residues. The CDR3 DNA follows: TGTGCCAGCAGCCGGCAAGGAGAAGTCAAGGAGACCCAGTACTTC. Protein sequence: CASSRQGEVKETQYF.

The gene calls are TRBV25-1 and TRBJ1-4, with D perhaps TRBD1 (5 bases). The CDR3 runs to 13 residues. Germline lookup yields CDR1 MGHDK and CDR2 SYGVNS. V lost 1 base and J lost 8, with 8 bases in between. CDR3 sequence reads: CASSEWGGEKLFF. CDR3 in DNA: TGTGCCAGCAGTGAATGGGGGGGGGAAAAACTGTTTTTT.

This clone was seen only a few times. The chain uses TRBV7-9 and TRBJ2-2, with D hard to call. This CDR3 spans 12 amino acids. Trimming left V 1 base short and J 8 bases short, with 5 bases between. Germline V gene data show CDR1 as SEHNR and CDR2 as FQNEAQ (reference sequence). The CDR3 DNA follows: TGTGCCAGCAGCTTAGTAATGGGGGAGCTGTTTTTT. This gives the protein CASSLVMGELFF.

The genes are TRBV7-8 and TRBJ2-7; no reliable D call. The CDR3 is 13 residues long. V dropped 7 bases and J dropped 6 bases, with 16 bases sitting between them. CDR1 is SGHVS, CDR2 FQNEAQ, per germline. The CDR3 DNA sequence: TGTGCCAGCACCTTTTTTACTTCGGGCGAGCAGTACTTC. Its protein is CASTFFTSGEQYF.